Described below is a single TCR beta chain sequence and its context. V shed 5 bases and J shed 3 bases, with 17 bases lying between them. The CDR3 runs 15 residues. Germline values: CDR1 MNHEY, CDR2 SVGAGI. The entry originates in a study of technical replicates of blood from several donors. Sequenced by immunoSEQ multiplex PCR; TCRdb stores in-frame clones only, minus some. The data show 55,000 to 85,000 clones, approximately 97% seen once. This TCR came from a human donor in good health. The rearrangement uses TRBV6-5 and TRBJ2-7; D possibly corresponds to TRBD1 (6 bases). The source material was T cells isolated from PBMCs. The CDR3 loop is CASSPAPRTDYEQYF. CDR3 coding DNA: TGTGCCAGCAGTCCTGCCCCAAGGACAGACTACGAGCAGTACTTC.